This entry lists 24 T cell receptor beta chains sequenced from one sample in a study of cytomegalovirus exposure and HLA in healthy donors (dated 2017 in TCRdb). The library was generated by the immunoSEQ multiplex PCR assay. For the multiplex PCR, a mixture combining 60 forward primers for TCR Vbeta segments and 13 reverse primers for TCR Jbeta segments was used. TCRdb took this table from immuneACCESS and kept in-frame rearrangements with V and J called. Such tables lack part of the clones; where checked against another copy, unresolved V genes explain under half of the gap, and the rest is unexplained. This sample's listing comprises roughly 50,000 clones. The top ten clonotypes cover approximately 26% of the sample. Input material: PBMCs. The receptor set was obtained from a man in his forties in good health and CMV-seropositive.

V is TRBV18 and J is TRBJ1-5; possibly TRBD1 for D (6 bases). Germline-derived CDR1 and CDR2 are KGHSH and LQKENI. This CDR3 has 14 amino acids. The V gene lost 4 bases and the J gene lost 4 bases, with 11 bases spanning the gap. This CDR3 is CASSQGVENQPQHF. The CDR3 DNA reads as TGTGCCAGCTCACAGGGGGTGGAAAATCAGCCCCAGCATTTT.

This chain uses TRBV28 with TRBJ1-5, with TRBD1 identical over 7 bases. The V gene end was trimmed by 6 bases and the J gene end by 7 bases; junction bases not matched to a gene: 12. In germline, CDR1 is MDHEN, CDR2 SYDVKM. This CDR3 region has 15 residues. CDR3 DNA: TGTGCCAGCAGGGGGGACAGTCGGGTGGGCCAGCCCCAGCATTTT. As protein: CASRGDSRVGQPQHF.

The rearrangement links TRBV6-4 to TRBJ2-1; tentatively, D is TRBD1 (5 bases). V lost 8 bases and J lost 7, with 21 bases in between. This CDR3 has 15 residues. Germline CDR1 and CDR2: MRHNA and SNTAGT. The CDR3 protein is CASALGQGSNNEQFF. The CDR3 DNA reads TGTGCCAGCGCCCTGGGGCAGGGTTCGAATAATGAGCAGTTCTTC.

This chain links TRBV5-1 with TRBJ1-1; tentatively, D is TRBD1 (5 bases). This CDR3 has 16 residues. Germline loops: CDR1 SGHRS, CDR2 YFSETQ. V shed 0 bases and J shed 0 bases, with 12 bases lying between them. CDR3 residues: CASSLEQATMNTEAFF. The CDR3 region has the DNA TGCGCCAGCAGCTTGGAACAGGCGACGATGAACACTGAAGCTTTCTTT.

V and J are TRBV27 and TRBJ1-1; a possible D gene is TRBD1 (5 bases). This CDR3 contains 13 residues. Germline V gives CDR1 MNHEY, CDR2 SMNVEV (reference sequence). The V end was cut by 4 bases, the J end by 6 bases, with 12 bases between. CDR3 nucleotides: TGTGCCAGCAGTTCTGCCCCGACAGCTGAAGCTTTCTTT. Translated: CASSSAPTAEAFF.

The chain combines TRBV28 with TRBJ2-7; 7 bases fit TRBD1. Germline CDR1 and CDR2: MDHEN and SYDVKM. The trim removed 9 bases at V and 2 bases at J, leaving 10 bases unmatched. This CDR3 contains 14 residues. CDR3 in DNA: TGTGCCAGAAGGATCGCCGGGACAGCCTACGAGCAGTACTTC. Translating it yields CARRIAGTAYEQYF.

The J gene is TRBJ2-1, the V gene TRBV7-2; D perhaps matches TRBD2 (6 bases). Germline CDR1 SGHTA, CDR2 FQGNSA. V lost 4 bases and J lost 4, with 11 bases in between. This CDR3 region has 14 residues. CDR3 in DNA: TGTGCCAGCAGCTGGGCTAGCGAGTACAATGAGCAGTTCTTC. Protein sequence: CASSWASEYNEQFF.

This rearrangement joins TRBV13 to TRBJ2-1; TRBD2 aligns across 7 bases. CDR1 and CDR2 from the germline V gene are PRHDT and FYEKMQ (reference sequence). After removal of 3 bases from V and 5 bases from J, the junction contained 1 base not matched to a gene. This CDR3 comprises 13 residues. The CDR3 here is CASSFGTNNEQFF. The CDR3 DNA sequence: TGTGCCAGCAGCTTTGGGACTAACAATGAGCAGTTCTTC.

J is TRBJ2-5 and V is TRBV28; D may be TRBD1 (5 bases). Trimming removed 7 bases from V and 1 base from J, with 16 bases in between. CDR1 and CDR2 from the germline V gene are MDHEN and SYDVKM. This CDR3 contains 15 residues. The CDR3 region is CASTSGWTTQETQYF. For the CDR3, the DNA is TGTGCCAGCACCTCCGGCTGGACAACCCAAGAGACCCAGTACTTC.

This rearrangement joins TRBV9 to TRBJ2-7, with 7 bases fitting TRBD2. V dropped 0 bases and J dropped 3; count of bases not matched to a gene: 6. Germline values: CDR1 SGDLS, CDR2 YYNGEE. The CDR3 sequence is 15 residues long. Here the CDR3 DNA reads TGTGCCAGCAGCGTAGCCGGGACTACATTCTACGAGCAGTACTTC. This gives the protein CASSVAGTTFYEQYF.

V gene TRBV5-1 combines with J gene TRBJ1-4; D call uncertain. There are 15 residues in the CDR3. Germline CDR1 SGHRS, CDR2 YFSETQ. V gave up 5 bases and J gave up 0 bases, with 11 bases separating them. DNA of the CDR3: TGCGCCAGCAGTTCTAACGGGGCAACTAATGAAAAACTGTTTTTT. Translating gives CASSSNGATNEKLFF.

The chain joins TRBV28 to TRBJ2-2, with TRBD2 matching 11 bases. With V trimmed by 3 bases and J by 6 bases, 3 bases remained unmatched. This CDR3 comprises 15 residues. Germline CDR1 and CDR2: MDHEN and SYDVKM. The CDR3 nucleotides are TGTGCCAGCAGTTTTAGCGGGGGGGCCCCCGGGGAGCTGTTTTTT. It translates to CASSFSGGAPGELFF.

The chain links TRBV18 to TRBJ2-7, with TRBD2 identical over 11 bases. V was pared by 2 bases and J by 2 bases, with 8 bases of the junction left unmatched. The CDR3 loop spans 17 amino acids. CDR1 is KGHSH and CDR2 is LQKENI in the germline V gene. DNA for the CDR3: TGTGCCAGCTCACCAGACACTAGCGGGGGCCAAACCTACGAGCAGTACTTC. Protein sequence: CASSPDTSGGQTYEQYF.

The V call is TRBV27, the J call TRBJ2-7, with TRBD2 matching 7 bases. This CDR3 spans 11 amino acids. With V trimmed by 10 bases and J by 6 bases, 6 bases remained unmatched. CDR1 is MNHEY, CDR2 SMNVEV, per germline (reference sequence). DNA for the CDR3: TGTGCCACTTACACGGGGGGCGAGCAGTACTTC. Translation gives CATYTGGEQYF.

The V call is TRBV6-5, the J call TRBJ2-4; tentative D call: TRBD2 (6 bases). Germline assignment: CDR1 MNHEY and CDR2 SVGAGI. The length of the CDR3 is 15 residues. Trimming removed 7 bases from V and 7 bases from J, with 20 bases in between. The DNA of the CDR3 is TGTGCCAGCACCGGGAGTGGAGAGTCCAGGAACATTCAGTACTTC. It specifies CASTGSGESRNIQYF.

The rearrangement joins TRBV29-1 to TRBJ2-4; TRBD1 matches 7 bases. The CDR3 loop spans 14 amino acids. Germline V gene data show CDR1 as SQVTM and CDR2 as ANQGSEA. Trimming at V came to 4 bases and at J to 0 bases, leaving 3 bases not matched to a gene. CDR3 protein: CSVVQGVAKNIQYF. The CDR3 nucleotides read TGCAGCGTTGTTCAGGGGGTAGCCAAAAACATTCAGTACTTC.

The rearrangement joins TRBV11-2 to TRBJ1-2; 10 bases are shared with TRBD1. The germline V gene encodes CDR1 SGHAT and CDR2 FQNNGV. Losses at the gene ends were 5 bases for V and 4 bases for J; bases not matched to a gene: 4. This CDR3 spans 14 amino acids. The CDR3 here is CASSPGQGLYGYTF. Here the CDR3 DNA reads TGTGCCAGCAGCCCGGGACAGGGGCTCTATGGCTACACCTTC.

The chain has TRBV6-4 and TRBJ2-3, with D possibly being TRBD2 (5 bases). Trimming pared 0 bases from V and 0 bases from J, leaving 10 bases between. This CDR3 region has 16 residues. Germline V lookup: CDR1 MRHNA, CDR2 SNTAGT. The DNA of the CDR3 is TGTGCCAGCAGTGACTCAGCGGACCTTAGCACAGATACGCAGTATTTT. This encodes CASSDSADLSTDTQYF.

V and J are TRBV19 and TRBJ2-5, with 7 nucleotides matching TRBD1. Trimming removed 7 bases from V and 4 bases from J; junction bases left unmatched: 12. Germline assignment: CDR1 LNHDA and CDR2 SQIVND (reference sequence). The CDR3 loop spans 15 amino acids. The CDR3 DNA reads TGTGCCAGTACCGGTACAACAGGGGTAGCAGAGACCCAGTACTTC. It translates to CASTGTTGVAETQYF.

The rearrangement joins TRBV18 to TRBJ2-1; 8 nucleotides match TRBD2. In germline, CDR1 is KGHSH, CDR2 LQKENI. The V and J ends lost 7 bases and 10 bases, in that order; junction bases with no gene match: 12. CDR3 size: 14 residues. The CDR3 here is CASLTGLVNPEQFF. CDR3 in DNA: TGTGCCAGCTTAACGGGACTAGTGAACCCAGAGCAGTTCTTC.

The chain combines TRBV2 with TRBJ1-1, with 7 bases that match TRBD1. CDR1 SNHLY and CDR2 FYNNEI come from the germline V gene. V trimming: 4 bases; J trimming: 9 bases; junction bases outside the gene matches: 23. The CDR3 is 18 residues long. The CDR3 protein is CASSAAPHPLGQPAKAFF. In nucleotides, the CDR3 is TGTGCCAGCAGTGCGGCCCCTCACCCGCTGGGACAGCCCGCCAAAGCTTTCTTT.

The chain employs TRBV30 and TRBJ1-1; D uncertain. Germline CDR1 reads GTSNPN; CDR2 reads SVGIG (reference sequence). The CDR3 consists of 14 residues. Trimming removed 0 bases from V and 1 base from J, with 9 bases in between. DNA for the CDR3: TGTGCCTGGAGTGTACCGGGTTGGAACACTGAAGCTTTCTTT. Its translation: CAWSVPGWNTEAFF.

CDR3 protein: CASSSTGDGSPLHF. The CDR3 nucleotides are TGTGCCAGCAGTTCTACAGGGGATGGATCACCCCTCCACTTT. The chain recombines TRBV2 with TRBJ1-6; 7 bases are shared with TRBD1. Germline assignment: CDR1 SNHLY and CDR2 FYNNEI. The V gene end was trimmed by 5 bases and the J gene end by 10 bases; junction bases not matched to a gene: 8. The CDR3 totals 14 residues.

The V and J genes are TRBV14 and TRBJ2-7; 7 bases are shared with TRBD2. V lost 1 base and J lost 4; bases outside the gene matches: 7. This CDR3 spans 15 amino acids. Germline values: CDR1 SGHDN, CDR2 FVKESK. The CDR3 DNA reads TGTGCCAGCAGCCAAGCCGGGCAGGGAGGGTACGAGCAGTACTTC. Translating it yields CASSQAGQGGYEQYF.